This TCR beta chain was captured by sequencing in a study of blood T cell repertoires in COVID-19. Background on the study: The United States, Italy and Spain supplied acute and convalescent COVID-19 samples.

This CDR3 spans 18 amino acids. The germline V gene encodes CDR1 LGHNA and CDR2 YNFKEQ. J was trimmed by 1 base and V by 2 bases; bases with no gene match: 7. Original methodology: Researchers report that nucleated cell counts were estimated from reference gene primer amplification. Profiled with immunoSEQ multiplex PCR; TCRdb holds only in-frame clones, not every one. V and J calls and clone size follow that table, whereas D and trimming were derived from the DNA. The sample has 150,000 to 200,000 clones, about 85% seen once. During active infection, Seattle patients enrolled and were then monitored through disease.

The chain employs TRBV4-2 and TRBJ2-2; 10 positions agree with TRBD2. This TCR came from a woman aged 40-49 years with COVID-19, enrolled during active disease. The sample comprised peripheral blood. In nucleotides, the CDR3 is TGTGCCAGCAGCCAACGGTTCGTAGCGGGAGGGAACACCGGGGAGCTGTTTTTT. It is translated as CASSQRFVAGGNTGELFF.